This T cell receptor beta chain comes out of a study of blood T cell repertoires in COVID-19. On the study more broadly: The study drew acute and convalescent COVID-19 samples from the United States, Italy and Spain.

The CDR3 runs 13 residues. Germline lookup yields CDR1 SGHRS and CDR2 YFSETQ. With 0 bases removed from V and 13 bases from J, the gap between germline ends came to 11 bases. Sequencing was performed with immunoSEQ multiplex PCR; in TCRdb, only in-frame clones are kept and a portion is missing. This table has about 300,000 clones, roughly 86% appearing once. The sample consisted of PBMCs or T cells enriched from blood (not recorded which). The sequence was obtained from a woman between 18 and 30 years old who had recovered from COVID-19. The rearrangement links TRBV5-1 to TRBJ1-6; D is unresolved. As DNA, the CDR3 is TGCGCCAGCAGCTTGGATCTGCCACGGCCCCTCCACTTT. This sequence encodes CASSLDLPRPLHF.